Sequencing of this TCR beta chain was carried out in a study of T cells expressing NK-cell markers. Of note for this clonotype: The antigen remains unidentified.

The germline gives CDR1 SGDLS, CDR2 YYNGEE. This CDR3 is built from 13 residues. Study observations and caveats: A range of roughly 1.0-8% of CD8+ T cells consisted of dominant NKG2C+ clonotypes in six donors.

No DNA is given; TCRdb re-called the 5' RACE reads and lists each CDR3 protein once. The repertoire table contains 550,000 to 600,000 distinct CDR3 sequences. This receptor was obtained from a man younger than 35 in good health. The rearrangement links TRBV9 to TRBJ1-2. The sequenced sample consisted of blood T cells: a sorted CD56 or NKG2C T cell subset, CD4+ or CD8+ T cells, or bulk PBMC T cells (not recorded which). CDR3 loop: CASSGDFGYGYTF.